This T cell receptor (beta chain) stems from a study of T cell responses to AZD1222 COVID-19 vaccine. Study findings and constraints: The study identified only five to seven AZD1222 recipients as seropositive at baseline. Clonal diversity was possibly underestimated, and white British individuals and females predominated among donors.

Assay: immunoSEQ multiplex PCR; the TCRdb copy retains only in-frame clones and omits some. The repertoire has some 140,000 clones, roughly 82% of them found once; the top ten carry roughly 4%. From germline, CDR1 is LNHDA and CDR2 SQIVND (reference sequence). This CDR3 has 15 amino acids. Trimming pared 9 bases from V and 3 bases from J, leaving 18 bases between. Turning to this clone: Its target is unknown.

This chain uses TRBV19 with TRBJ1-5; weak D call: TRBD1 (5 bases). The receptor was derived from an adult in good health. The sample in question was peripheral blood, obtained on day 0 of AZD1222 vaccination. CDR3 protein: CASQKGTRDNQPQHF. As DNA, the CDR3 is TGTGCCAGCCAAAAAGGGACTCGAGACAATCAGCCCCAGCATTTT.